The next 15 T cell receptor beta chains were all read from a single sample in a study of T-cell reconstitution after alpha-beta-depleted transplantation in children. Preparation of the TCRbeta library used unique molecular identifiers. MiXCR, applied by TCRdb to the PCR reads, yields one record per CDR3 protein. The sample lists 500,000 or so distinct CDR3 sequences, over 9.5% seen once, with 14% in the top ten. The sample here was PBMCs, mostly from graft donor cells, taken 180 days after TCRalphabeta/CD19-depleted stem cell transplant. The receptors stem from a female patient aged 2 to 10 who had a stem cell transplant for aplastic anemia, so the T cells may come from the graft donor.

The chain uses TRBV29-1 and TRBJ1-1, with a tentative D call TRBD1 (5 bases). Germline V gives CDR1 SQVTM, CDR2 ANQGSEA. This CDR3 comprises 12 residues. V was trimmed by 6 bases and J by 4 bases, leaving 12 bases between them. DNA of the CDR3: TGCAGCGTGAGGGGTGCGGGCACTGAAGCTTTCTTT. Its protein product is CSVRGAGTEAFF.

This clonotype was detected only a few times. This sequence joins TRBV25-1 and TRBJ2-1; the match to TRBD2 covers 16 bases. CDR1 and CDR2 (germline): MGHDK, SYGVNS. CDR3 length equals 15 residues. The ends lost 8 bases at V and 8 bases at J; junction bases unmatched: 6. The CDR3 loop reads CASGGLAGGPDEQFF. CDR3 in DNA: TGTGCCAGCGGGGGACTAGCGGGAGGGCCCGATGAGCAGTTCTTC.

The gene calls are TRBV7-2 and TRBJ2-5; 10 bases are shared with TRBD2. Germline V gene sequence: CDR1 SGHTA, CDR2 FQGNSA. The CDR3 is 15 residues long. V shed 6 bases, J shed 1 base, and the junction held 5 bases outside the gene matches. The CDR3 nucleotides are TGTGCCAGCAGGAGGACTAGCGGAGCCCAAGAGACCCAGTACTTC. The encoded protein is CASRRTSGAQETQYF.

V usage is TRBV30 and J usage is TRBJ1-2; weak D call: TRBD1 (5 bases). The V gene's germline CDR1 is GTSNPN and CDR2 SVGIG (reference sequence). The CDR3 sequence is 15 residues long. Trimming shortened V by 2 bases and J by 4 bases, and 17 bases separated the two germline ends. The CDR3 region is CAWSWQVVQGYGYTF. CDR3 in DNA: TGTGCCTGGAGTTGGCAGGTGGTGCAGGGCTATGGCTACACCTTC.

This chain links TRBV12-3 or TRBV12-4 with TRBJ2-3, with TRBD2 identical over 10 bases. V shed 2 bases and J 2 bases; nucleotides not matched to a gene: 13. The CDR3 has 19 residues. This CDR3 reads CASSLRLAGPPGHTDTQYF. The DNA for the CDR3 is TGTGCCAGCAGTTTACGACTAGCGGGCCCACCGGGGCACACAGATACGCAGTATTTT.

This clonotype was seen only a few times. J is TRBJ1-2 and V is TRBV6-1; 7 positions match TRBD1. The germline gives CDR1 MNHNS, CDR2 SASEGT. The trim removed 6 bases at V and 2 bases at J, leaving 12 bases unmatched. The CDR3 covers 16 residues. This chain's CDR3 is CASRRALTGDNYGYTF. The CDR3 region has the DNA TGTGCCAGCAGGCGCGCGCTCACAGGGGACAACTATGGCTACACCTTC.

This CDR3 is CASSSGRGPKLMNTEAFF. The DNA for the CDR3 is TGTGCCAGCAGCTCAGGGAGAGGCCCCAAACTCATGAACACTGAAGCTTTCTTT. This chain uses TRBV11-1 with TRBJ1-1, with D possibly TRBD1 on 5 matching bases. V was shortened by 4 bases and J by 0 bases, with 21 bases between the two germline ends. CDR1 is SGHAT and CDR2 is FQDESV in the germline V gene (reference sequence). CDR3 size: 18 residues.

Remarks on this clonotype: At one of its ends the junction is not consistent with the germline gene, which may arise from a read error. The V gene is TRBV15, the J gene TRBJ2-3, with TRBD1 identical over 7 bases. CDR3 length: 16 residues. Germline assignment: CDR1 LNHNV and CDR2 YYDKDF (reference sequence). CDR3 in amino acids: CDTNLLSGGEADTQYF. CDR3 DNA sequence: TGTGACACCAACCTACTATCAGGGGGAGAGGCAGATACGCAGTATTTT.

This clonotype was seen a handful of times. This sequence joins TRBV28 and TRBJ2-7; 7 nucleotides line up with TRBD1. The germline V gene encodes CDR1 MDHEN and CDR2 SYDVKM. The CDR3 length is 13 residues. V lost 5 bases to trimming and J lost 3 bases; unmatched junction nucleotides: 4. The CDR3 coding sequence is TGTGCCAGCAGTCCTGACAGGGACTACGAGCAGTACGTC. Translating gives CASSPDRDYEQYV.

The rearrangement joins TRBV7-2 to TRBJ2-7, with D tentatively TRBD2 (5 bases). V was pared by 4 bases and J by 4 bases, with 14 bases between. This CDR3 is 14 amino acids long. Looked up from germline, CDR1 is SGHTA and CDR2 is FQGNSA. The CDR3 region is CASSSQRFRYEQYF. CDR3 bases: TGTGCCAGCAGCTCACAGCGGTTTCGTTACGAGCAGTACTTC.

The gene calls are TRBV9 and TRBJ2-2; D remains unclear. V was trimmed by 4 bases and J by 9 bases, leaving 19 bases between them. There are 15 residues in the CDR3. CDR1 and CDR2 (germline): SGDLS, YYNGEE. CDR3 nucleotide sequence: TGTGCCAGCAGCTCCACCCTCGGTCCTACCCGGGAGCTGTTTTTT. It encodes CASSSTLGPTRELFF. The whole variable domain, filled in from reference TRBV9 and TRBJ2-2, reads DSGVTQTPKHLITATGQRVTLRCSPRSGDLSVYWYQQSLDQGLQFLIQYYNGEERAKGNILERFSAQQFPDLHSELNLSSLELGDSALYFCASSSTLGPTRELFFGEGSRLTVL.

This clonotype was observed a handful of times. The V call is TRBV9, the J call TRBJ2-5; tentatively, D is TRBD1 (6 bases). CDR3 length: 16 residues. Between the trimmed V and J ends, which lost 0 bases and 5 bases, there was a span of 17 bases. CDR1 is SGDLS and CDR2 is YYNGEE in the germline V gene. The DNA for the CDR3 is TGTGCCAGCAGCGTAGGAGGGGACATGGGGCTGGAGACCCAGTACTTC. It specifies CASSVGGDMGLETQYF.

The chain is built from TRBV5-4 and TRBJ2-2; 8 nucleotides agree with TRBD2. The V segment lost 4 bases and the J segment 6 bases; nucleotides outside the gene matches: 5. This CDR3 contains 14 residues. Germline V gene lookup returns CDR1 SGHNT and CDR2 YYREEE (reference sequence). Written as DNA, the CDR3 is TGTGCCAGCAGCCCTCAGCGGGAGCCCGGGGAGCTGTTTTTT. Translating gives CASSPQREPGELFF.

This clonotype came up a few times. This rearrangement joins TRBV5-1 to TRBJ2-7; 7 nucleotides align to TRBD2. Per the germline V gene, CDR1 is SGHRS and CDR2 is YFSETQ. The V segment lost 4 bases and the J segment 5 bases; nucleotides outside the gene matches: 9. This CDR3 spans 14 amino acids. CDR3 region: CASSTAGSVDEQYV. CDR3 nucleotide sequence: TGCGCCAGCAGCACAGCGGGGAGCGTCGACGAGCAGTACGTC.

This clonotype was seen ten or more times. The V gene is TRBV4-1, the J gene TRBJ2-7; no clear D. There are 13 residues in the CDR3. Trimming removed 0 bases from V and 7 bases from J, with 10 bases in between. From germline, CDR1 is MGHRA and CDR2 YSYEKL. CDR3 protein: CASSQEQFIEQYF. For the CDR3, the DNA is TGCGCCAGCAGCCAAGAACAGTTTATTGAGCAGTACTTC.